These 21 T cell receptor beta chains were sequenced from one sample in a study of blood T cell repertoires in COVID-19 (dated by TCRdb to the early 2020s). Library prep was done by the immunoSEQ multiplex PCR assay. This is the immuneACCESS table as TCRdb keeps it, with only in-frame sequences that have V and J called. A part of the clones is gone; compared with another copy, unresolved V genes explain less than half, and the rest is unexplained. This sample gives more than 250,000 clones in total; 85% of them show up just once. Clones ranked in the top ten supply around 5.5% of the sample. Sequenced: peripheral blood. The receptors here all came from a man aged 45 to 65 with active or convalescent COVID-19.

The chain joins TRBV28 to TRBJ2-3; 10 bases map to TRBD2. Germline loops: CDR1 MDHEN, CDR2 SYDVKM. This CDR3 spans 16 amino acids. V trimming: 3 bases; J trimming: 6 bases; junction bases outside the gene matches: 9. The chain's CDR3 is CASSFHLGLASDTQYF. In DNA form, the CDR3 reads TGTGCCAGCAGTTTCCACCTGGGACTAGCGTCGGATACGCAGTATTTT. The full variable domain, completed using reference TRBV28 and TRBJ2-3, is DVKVTQSSRYLVKRTGEKVFLECVQDMDHENMFWYRQDPGLGLRLIYFSYDVKMKEKGDIPEGYSVSREKKERFSLILESASTNQTSMYLCASSFHLGLASDTQYFGPGTRLTVL.

The V and J genes are TRBV25-1 and TRBJ1-1; 11 nucleotides line up with TRBD1. The germline gives CDR1 MGHDK, CDR2 SYGVNS. The CDR3 consists of 15 residues. With V trimmed by 3 bases and J by 2 bases, 2 bases remained unmatched. CDR3 loop: CASSEWTGGNTEAFF. CDR3 coding DNA: TGTGCCAGCAGTGAGTGGACAGGGGGCAACACTGAAGCTTTCTTT.

This clone was counted a single time. This sequence joins TRBV5-1 and TRBJ2-2; 9 bases align to TRBD2. The length of the CDR3 is 17 residues. Germline-derived CDR1 and CDR2 are SGHRS and YFSETQ. The trim removed 4 bases at V and 7 bases at J, leaving 14 bases unmatched. CDR3 loop: CASSPEGGRASVGELFF. CDR3 coding DNA: TGCGCCAGCAGCCCCGAAGGCGGGAGGGCCTCGGTCGGGGAGCTGTTTTTT.

This rearrangement joins TRBV5-4 to TRBJ2-3, with 7 bases aligning to TRBD1. The germline V gene has CDR1 SGHNT and CDR2 YYREEE (reference sequence). This CDR3 region has 14 residues. The trim removed 3 bases at V and 1 base at J, leaving 2 bases unmatched. The CDR3 DNA is TGTGCCAGCAGCTCTACAGGGGGCACAGATACGCAGTATTTT. It encodes CASSSTGGTDTQYF. Drawing the rest from reference TRBV5-4 and TRBJ2-3, the complete variable domain is ETGVTQSPTHLIKTRGQQVTLRCSSQSGHNTVSWYQQALGQGPQFIFQYYREEENGRGNFPPRFSGLQFPNYSSELNVNALELDDSALYLCASSSTGGTDTQYFGPGTRLTVL.

The chain carries TRBV29-1 and TRBJ2-3; possible D gene TRBD2, 6 bases. Germline V gene data show CDR1 as SQVTM and CDR2 as ANQGSEA. The germline V and J ends were trimmed by 4 bases and 5 bases, with 13 bases remaining between them. The CDR3 has 13 amino acids. CDR3: CSVAMGGGDTQYF. CDR3 DNA: TGCAGCGTTGCAATGGGGGGTGGAGATACGCAGTATTTT.

This clone was recorded a few times. The chain carries TRBV30 and TRBJ1-1, with TRBD1 as a possible D gene (5 bases). V gave up 2 bases and J gave up 4 bases, with 17 bases separating them. This CDR3 has 15 amino acids. CDR1 and CDR2 from the germline V gene are GTSNPN and SVGIG (reference sequence). The CDR3 reads CAWSLVGTRGTEAFF. The DNA of the CDR3 is TGTGCCTGGAGTTTGGTAGGGACTCGAGGCACTGAAGCTTTCTTT.

This rearrangement joins TRBV30 to TRBJ2-2, with 8 bases matching TRBD1. Germline loops: CDR1 GTSNPN, CDR2 SVGIG (reference sequence). The CDR3 is 18 residues long. Trimming removed 2 bases from V and 3 bases from J; junction bases left unmatched: 14. The CDR3 sequence: CAWSRGQGGISDTGELFF. The CDR3 coding sequence is TGTGCCTGGAGTCGCGGACAGGGTGGGATTTCCGACACCGGGGAGCTGTTTTTT.

The gene calls are TRBV7-3 and TRBJ1-2; D remains ambiguous. V lost 1 base, J lost 5 bases, and 11 bases lay in between. The CDR3 is 14 amino acids. CDR1 and CDR2 from the germline V gene are SGHTA and FQGTGA. DNA for the CDR3: TGTGCCAGCAGCTTAAGGCAAACCCAATATGGCTACACCTTC. Amino acids: CASSLRQTQYGYTF.

This chain joins TRBV28 and TRBJ2-7; TRBD2 might be the D (7 bases). The V end was cut by 5 bases, the J end by 6 bases, with 23 bases between. CDR1 and CDR2 from the germline V gene are MDHEN and SYDVKM. The CDR3 spans 16 residues. CDR3 sequence (DNA): TGTGCCAGCAGTGGGGGACATAGCGGGCCTCGACGCGAGCAGTACTTC. This codes for CASSGGHSGPRREQYF.

This chain uses TRBV12-3 or TRBV12-4 with TRBJ1-4; a weak D match, TRBD1 (6 bases). Trimming pared 4 bases from V and 11 bases from J, leaving 11 bases between. The CDR3 is 12 amino acids. CDR3 amino acids: CASSWTEKKLFF. For the CDR3, the DNA is TGTGCCAGCAGTTGGACAGAAAAGAAACTGTTTTTT.

This clone was found a few times. The chain uses TRBV7-9 and TRBJ1-1; 7 bases line up with TRBD1. The V segment lost 5 bases and the J segment 1 base; nucleotides outside the gene matches: 4. Germline CDR1 is SEHNR and CDR2 is FQNEAQ (reference sequence). The length of the CDR3 is 14 residues. The DNA of the CDR3 is TGTGCCAGCAGCCTTTCAGGGGGGAACACTGAAGCTTTCTTT. It yields the protein CASSLSGGNTEAFF.

The chain links TRBV19 to TRBJ2-7; 9 nucleotides agree with TRBD1. The CDR3 spans 16 residues. V lost 5 bases to trimming and J lost 2 bases; unmatched junction nucleotides: 10. Germline-derived CDR1 and CDR2 are LNHDA and SQIVND (reference sequence). The CDR3 loop is CASSPDGTGLPYEQYF. In DNA, the CDR3 is TGTGCCAGTAGTCCCGACGGGACAGGGCTCCCCTACGAGCAGTACTTC.

Only a few counts were recorded for this clone. DNA for the CDR3: TGTGCGACCAGGGAACCAACCACACCACCCTATGGCTACACCTTC. Its protein is CATREPTTPPYGYTF. The rearrangement joins TRBV27 to TRBJ1-2; a possible D gene is TRBD1 (5 bases). The CDR3 sequence is 15 residues long. Germline V gene sequence: CDR1 MNHEY, CDR2 SMNVEV (reference sequence).

This clone was recorded a few times. The chain links TRBV28 to TRBJ1-2; D perhaps matches TRBD1 (5 bases). This CDR3 is 14 amino acids long. From germline, CDR1 is MDHEN and CDR2 SYDVKM. Trimming shortened V by 6 bases and J by 7 bases, and 18 bases separated the two germline ends. The CDR3 region has the DNA TGTGCCAGCAGCCCCGGGGGGGGACTGACTGGCTACACCTTC. This gives the protein CASSPGGGLTGYTF.

This clone appeared a single time. The chain carries TRBV30 and TRBJ1-2, with D hard to call. This CDR3 comprises 13 residues. Trimming removed 6 bases at V and 2 bases at J, with 13 bases between. Germline V CDR1 and CDR2: GTSNPN, SVGIG (reference sequence). CDR3 protein: CACRPGKNYGYTF. In DNA form, the CDR3 reads TGTGCCTGCCGCCCGGGGAAAAACTATGGCTACACCTTC.

J is TRBJ1-1 and V is TRBV30; D is unresolved. The CDR3 is 15 residues long. V gave up 0 bases and J gave up 7 bases, with 18 bases separating them. Per germline, CDR1 GTSNPN and CDR2 SVGIG (reference sequence). The CDR3 loop reads CAWSVLWRESSEAFF. The CDR3 nucleotides are TGTGCCTGGAGTGTACTCTGGCGGGAAAGTAGTGAAGCTTTCTTT.

The V gene is TRBV6-1, the J gene TRBJ2-5; 16 bases fit TRBD2. This CDR3 contains 18 residues. The germline V gene encodes CDR1 MNHNS and CDR2 SASEGT. The J segment lost 5 bases and the V segment lost 1 base, leaving 7 bases of the junction unmatched. In DNA, the CDR3 is TGTGCCAGCAGTGAAGTGGGACTAGCGGGAGGGAGATTGGAGACCCAGTACTTC. It is translated as CASSEVGLAGGRLETQYF.

The V and J genes are TRBV7-3 and TRBJ2-3; perhaps TRBD1 as D (5 bases). The germline V and J ends were trimmed by 6 bases and 0 bases, with 10 bases remaining between them. The CDR3 totals 14 residues. CDR1 and CDR2 (germline): SGHTA, FQGTGA. CDR3 coding DNA: TGTGCCAGCAGGGGGCAGGCTAGCACAGATACGCAGTATTTT. It is translated as CASRGQASTDTQYF.

In its sample, this clone was seen once. The gene calls are TRBV7-8 and TRBJ1-1, with D possibly being TRBD1 (5 bases). Germline assignment: CDR1 SGHVS and CDR2 FQNEAQ. The V end lost 4 bases, the J end lost 6 bases, and 15 bases lay between the germline ends. This CDR3 spans 14 amino acids. CDR3 in amino acids: CASSSDTSSAEAFF. The CDR3 nucleotides read TGTGCCAGCAGCTCGGACACCTCCAGCGCTGAAGCTTTCTTT. The entire variable domain, with the rest obtained from reference TRBV7-8 and TRBJ1-1, is as follows: GAGVSQSPRYKVAKRGQDVALRCDPISGHVSLFWYQQALGQGPEFLTYFQNEAQLDKSGLPSDRFFAERPEGSVSTLKIQRTQQEDSAVYLCASSSDTSSAEAFFGQGTRLTVV.

This chain joins TRBV30 and TRBJ2-7, with D maybe TRBD2 (7 bases). CDR3 length: 13 residues. V was pared by 3 bases and J by 4 bases, with 13 bases between. CDR1 is GTSNPN and CDR2 is SVGIG in the germline V gene (reference sequence). CDR3 residues: CAWSVGGRYEQYF. In nucleotides, the CDR3 is TGTGCCTGGAGCGTCGGGGGGCGGTACGAGCAGTACTTC.

This clone was seen once. The chain combines TRBV10-3 with TRBJ2-2; D is possibly TRBD1 (6 bases). In germline, CDR1 is ENHRY, CDR2 SYGVKD. This CDR3 spans 14 amino acids. Trimming left V 8 bases short and J 6 bases short, with 16 bases between. The chain's CDR3 is CAISHRDNAGELFF. The DNA for the CDR3 is TGTGCCATCTCCCACAGGGATAATGCCGGGGAGCTGTTTTTT.